This passage covers 8 T cell receptor beta chains from one sample sequenced in a study of Ad26.COV2.S vaccination and SARS-CoV-2 variants. Treatment given: around 19 received Ad26.COV2.S at low or high dose, single or two shots; 5 received placebo; per-sample allocation not given. All samples were drawn on day 63, counting from the first vaccine or placebo injection. The assay was immunoSEQ multiplex PCR, and TCRdb's table has in-frame clones only and misses some. The sample has roughly 500,000 clones; about 88% are singletons. Sample: peripheral blood, taken in a trial of Ad26.COV2.S vaccine versus placebo. These receptors all stem from a person aged 18 to 59 who received the Ad26.COV2.S COVID-19 vaccine or a placebo.

V and J are TRBV28 and TRBJ1-4; tentative D call: TRBD1 (5 bases). This CDR3 is built from 16 residues. The ends were cut back, 8 bases at V and 4 bases at J, with 20 bases in the middle. The germline gives CDR1 MDHEN, CDR2 SYDVKM. Here the CDR3 reads CASAGNTQGYNEKLFF. DNA for the CDR3: TGTGCCAGCGCAGGGAACACCCAAGGGTATAATGAAAAACTGTTTTTT. Variable domain in full (rest from reference TRBV28 and TRBJ1-4): DVKVTQSSRYLVKRTGEKVFLECVQDMDHENMFWYRQDPGLGLRLIYFSYDVKMKEKGDIPEGYSVSREKKERFSLILESASTNQTSMYLCASAGNTQGYNEKLFFGSGTQLSVL.

The V and J genes are TRBV4-2 and TRBJ1-5; D not certain. The CDR3 has 13 residues. Trimming took 0 bases from V and 8 from J, leaving 8 bases between them. CDR1 is LGHNA and CDR2 is YNFKEQ in the germline V gene. The DNA for the CDR3 is TGTGCCAGCAGCCAAGATCTTGAGGAGCCCCAGCATTTT. Translating it yields CASSQDLEEPQHF.

The chain recombines TRBV18 with TRBJ2-2, with TRBD1 as a possible D gene (6 bases). The germline V gene has CDR1 KGHSH and CDR2 LQKENI. Between the trimmed V and J ends, which lost 6 bases and 6 bases, there was a span of 20 bases. The CDR3 extends over 16 amino acids. The CDR3 loop is CASSQQGLQGAGELFF. CDR3 DNA: TGTGCCAGCTCGCAACAGGGTCTTCAGGGAGCCGGGGAGCTGTTTTTT.

The chain joins TRBV28 to TRBJ1-6, with D unresolved. The CDR3 has 14 residues. Germline V CDR1 and CDR2: MDHEN, SYDVKM. V lost 3 bases and J lost 6, with 9 bases in between. The CDR3 nucleotides read TGTGCCAGCAGTTTGATGGACGGTAATTCACCCCTCCACTTT. Translated: CASSLMDGNSPLHF.

This rearrangement joins TRBV18 to TRBJ1-1; D may be TRBD1 (5 bases). The CDR3 is 15 residues long. V lost 3 bases and J lost 3, with 14 bases in between. Germline-derived CDR1 and CDR2 are KGHSH and LQKENI. The CDR3 sequence: CASSPAGGFDTEAFF. CDR3 DNA: TGTGCCAGCTCACCCGCCGGGGGTTTCGACACTGAAGCTTTCTTT.

The chain links TRBV20-1 to TRBJ1-1; no reliable D call. CDR1 DFQATT and CDR2 SNEGSKA come from the germline V gene (reference sequence). Trimming took off 3 bases at V and 5 bases at J, with 16 bases between the two ends. The CDR3 length is 14 residues. CDR3 residues: CSASTEDRITEAFF. The CDR3 nucleotides are TGCAGTGCTAGTACTGAGGATAGGATAACTGAAGCTTTCTTT.

V and J are TRBV28 and TRBJ1-6; 7 bases are shared with TRBD1. The CDR3 extends over 13 amino acids. The V gene end was trimmed by 10 bases and the J gene end by 8 bases; junction bases not matched to a gene: 8. Germline loops: CDR1 MDHEN, CDR2 SYDVKM. This CDR3 is CATRDRLYSPLHF. Here the CDR3 DNA reads TGTGCCACCCGGGACAGACTATATTCACCCCTCCACTTT.

CDR3 in amino acids: CASSPRDYGYTF. In nucleotides, the CDR3 is TGTGCCAGCAGCCCTCGAGACTATGGCTACACCTTC. J is TRBJ1-2 and V is TRBV2; no clear D. In germline, CDR1 is SNHLY, CDR2 FYNNEI. This CDR3 comprises 12 residues. Trimming left V 6 bases short and J 3 bases short, with 8 bases between.